Sequencing of this TCR beta chain was carried out in a study of shared clonotypes between healthy human individuals. Overall study results and limits: Relative to memory subsets, naive subsets generally showed larger estimated richness.

V was cut by 5 bases and J by 3 bases, with 14 bases left in between. This CDR3 comprises 14 residues. The germline V gene has CDR1 MGHRA and CDR2 YSYEKL. In the naive CD8 group, cells lacked CD45RO and were positively selected for CCR7, so terminally differentiated effector memory CD45RA+ cells were left out. Assay execution proceeded at the deep level. TCRdb's copy holds only in-frame clones and misses some; the assay was immunoSEQ multiplex PCR. The table records more than 2 million clones, about 94% of them present only once. Worth noting for this clone: Its antigen remains unknown. This sample includes further DNA sequences coding for the same CDR3.

Sequenced: naive CD8+ T cells sorted from blood. The genes are TRBV4-1 and TRBJ2-7; D is possibly TRBD1 (6 bases). The sequence derives from a man younger than 30 in good health. The CDR3, as DNA: TGCGCCAGCAGCTTACGACAGGCCGGCTACGAGCAGTACTTC. Its protein product is CASSLRQAGYEQYF.